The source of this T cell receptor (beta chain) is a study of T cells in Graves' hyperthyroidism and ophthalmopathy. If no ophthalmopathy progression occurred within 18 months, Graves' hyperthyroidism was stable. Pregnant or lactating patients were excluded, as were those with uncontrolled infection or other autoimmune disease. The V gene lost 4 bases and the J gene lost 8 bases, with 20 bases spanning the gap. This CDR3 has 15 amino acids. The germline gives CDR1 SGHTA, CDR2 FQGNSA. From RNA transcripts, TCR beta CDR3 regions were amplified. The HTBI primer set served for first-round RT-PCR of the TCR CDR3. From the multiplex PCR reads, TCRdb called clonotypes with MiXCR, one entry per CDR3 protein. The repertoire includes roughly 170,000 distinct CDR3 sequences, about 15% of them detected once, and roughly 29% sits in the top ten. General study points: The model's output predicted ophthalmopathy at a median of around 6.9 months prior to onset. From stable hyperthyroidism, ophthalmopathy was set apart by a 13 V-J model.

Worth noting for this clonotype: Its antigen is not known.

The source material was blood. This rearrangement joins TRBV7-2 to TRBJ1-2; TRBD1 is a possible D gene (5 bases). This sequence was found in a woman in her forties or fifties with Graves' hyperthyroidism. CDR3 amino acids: CASSSTRVGWGGYTF. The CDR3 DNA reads TGTGCCAGCAGCTCTACAAGAGTTGGGTGGGGCGGCTACACCTTC.